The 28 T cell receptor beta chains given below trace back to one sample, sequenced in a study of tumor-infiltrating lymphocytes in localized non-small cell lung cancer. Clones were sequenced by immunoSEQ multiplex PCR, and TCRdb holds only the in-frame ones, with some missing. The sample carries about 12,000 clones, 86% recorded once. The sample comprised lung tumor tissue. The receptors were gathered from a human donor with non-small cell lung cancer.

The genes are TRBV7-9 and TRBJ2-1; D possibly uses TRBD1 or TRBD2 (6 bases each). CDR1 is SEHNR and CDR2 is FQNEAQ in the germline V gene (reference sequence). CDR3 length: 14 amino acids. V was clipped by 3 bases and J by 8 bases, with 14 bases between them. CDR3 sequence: CASSLRARGDEQFF. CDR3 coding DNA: TGTGCCAGCAGCTTGCGGGCAAGGGGGGATGAGCAGTTCTTC.

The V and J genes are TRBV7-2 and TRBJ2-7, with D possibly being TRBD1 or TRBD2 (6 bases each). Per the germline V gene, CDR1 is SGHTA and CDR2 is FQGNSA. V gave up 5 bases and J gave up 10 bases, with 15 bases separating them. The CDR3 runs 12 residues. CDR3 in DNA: TGTGCCAGCAGCCGAGACAGGAGGGAACAGTACTTC. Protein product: CASSRDRREQYF.

CDR3 sequence: CASSFRSPWGNQPQHF. CDR3 nucleotide sequence: TGTGCCAGCAGCTTTAGAAGTCCTTGGGGCAATCAGCCCCAGCATTTT. V and J are TRBV5-6 and TRBJ1-5; D not resolved. Trimming took 2 bases from V and 2 from J, leaving 14 bases between them. This CDR3 has 16 amino acids. Germline V CDR1 and CDR2: SGHDT, YYEEEE.

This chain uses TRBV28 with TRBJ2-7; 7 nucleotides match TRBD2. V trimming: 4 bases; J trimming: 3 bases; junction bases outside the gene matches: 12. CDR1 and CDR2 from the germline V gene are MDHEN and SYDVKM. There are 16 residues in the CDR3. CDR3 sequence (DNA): TGTGCCAGCAGTTCTAACAGGCGGGGAGGGATCTACGAGCAGTACTTC. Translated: CASSSNRRGGIYEQYF.

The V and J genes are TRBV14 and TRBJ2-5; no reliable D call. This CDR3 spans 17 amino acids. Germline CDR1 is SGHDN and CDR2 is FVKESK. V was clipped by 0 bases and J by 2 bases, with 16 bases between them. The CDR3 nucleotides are TGTGCCAGCAGCCAAGATGGAAGGCGGCCGATTCAAGAGACCCAGTACTTC. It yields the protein CASSQDGRRPIQETQYF. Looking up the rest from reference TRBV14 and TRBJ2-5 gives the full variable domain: EAGVTQFPSHSVIEKGQTVTLRCDPISGHDNLYWYRRVMGKEIKFLLHFVKESKQDESGMPNNRFLAERTGGTYSTLKVQPAELEDSGVYFCASSQDGRRPIQETQYFGPGTRLLVL.

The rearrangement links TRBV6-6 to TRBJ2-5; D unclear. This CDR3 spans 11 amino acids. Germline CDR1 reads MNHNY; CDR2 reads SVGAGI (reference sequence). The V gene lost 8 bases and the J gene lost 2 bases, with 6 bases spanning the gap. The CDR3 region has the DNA TGTGCCAGCCGATCACAAGAGACCCAGTACTTC. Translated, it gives CASRSQETQYF.

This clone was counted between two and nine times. The CDR3 is CASSSGQGWDEQYF. In DNA form, the CDR3 reads TGTGCCAGCAGTTCGGGACAGGGGTGGGACGAGCAGTACTTC. V and J are TRBV28 and TRBJ2-7; 10 bases line up with TRBD1. J was trimmed by 5 bases and V by 4 bases; bases with no gene match: 5. Germline V lookup: CDR1 MDHEN, CDR2 SYDVKM. CDR3 size: 14 residues.

The CDR3 DNA reads as TGCGCCAGCAGCCAGGGGACAGGGGGATCACCCCTCCACTTT. As protein: CASSQGTGGSPLHF. The chain uses TRBV4-1 and TRBJ1-6, with 11 bases that match TRBD1. The CDR3 length is 14 residues. Unmatched junction bases numbered 2, after V lost 3 bases and J lost 10 bases. Germline assignment: CDR1 MGHRA and CDR2 YSYEKL.

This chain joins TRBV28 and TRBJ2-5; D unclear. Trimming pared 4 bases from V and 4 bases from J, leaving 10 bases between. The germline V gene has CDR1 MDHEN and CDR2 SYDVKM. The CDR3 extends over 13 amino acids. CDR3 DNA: TGTGCCAGCAGTTCCCCCAGAATAGAGACCCAGTACTTC. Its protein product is CASSSPRIETQYF.

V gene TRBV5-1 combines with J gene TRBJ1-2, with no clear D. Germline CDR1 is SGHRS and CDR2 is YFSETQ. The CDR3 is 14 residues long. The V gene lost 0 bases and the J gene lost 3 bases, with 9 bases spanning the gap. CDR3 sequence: CASSLDRTDYGYTF. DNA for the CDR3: TGCGCCAGCAGCTTGGATCGGACGGACTATGGCTACACCTTC.

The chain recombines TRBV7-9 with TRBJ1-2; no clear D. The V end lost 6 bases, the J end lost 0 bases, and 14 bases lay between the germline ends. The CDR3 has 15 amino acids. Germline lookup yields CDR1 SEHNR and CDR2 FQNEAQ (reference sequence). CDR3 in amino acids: CASRPGAGANYGYTF. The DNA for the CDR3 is TGTGCCAGCAGGCCTGGCGCTGGAGCTAACTATGGCTACACCTTC.

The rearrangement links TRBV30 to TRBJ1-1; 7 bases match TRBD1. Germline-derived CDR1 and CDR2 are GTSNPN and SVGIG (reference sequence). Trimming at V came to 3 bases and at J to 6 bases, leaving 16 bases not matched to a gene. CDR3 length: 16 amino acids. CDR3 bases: TGTGCCTGGAGCACTAACAACAGGGGTTTTTACGCTGAAGCTTTCTTT. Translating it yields CAWSTNNRGFYAEAFF.

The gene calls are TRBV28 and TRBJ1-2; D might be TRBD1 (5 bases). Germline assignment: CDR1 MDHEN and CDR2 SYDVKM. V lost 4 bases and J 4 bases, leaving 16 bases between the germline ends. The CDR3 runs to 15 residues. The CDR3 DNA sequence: TGTGCCAGCAGTTCACCTCCTCAGGGTGCCTATGGCTACACCTTC. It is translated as CASSSPPQGAYGYTF.

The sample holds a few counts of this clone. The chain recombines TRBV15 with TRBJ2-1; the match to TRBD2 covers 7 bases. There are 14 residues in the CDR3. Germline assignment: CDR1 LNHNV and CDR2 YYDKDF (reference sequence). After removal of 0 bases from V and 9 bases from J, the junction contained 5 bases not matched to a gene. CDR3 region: CATSRDTGEGEQFF. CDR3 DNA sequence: TGTGCCACCAGCAGAGATACGGGGGAGGGTGAGCAGTTCTTC.

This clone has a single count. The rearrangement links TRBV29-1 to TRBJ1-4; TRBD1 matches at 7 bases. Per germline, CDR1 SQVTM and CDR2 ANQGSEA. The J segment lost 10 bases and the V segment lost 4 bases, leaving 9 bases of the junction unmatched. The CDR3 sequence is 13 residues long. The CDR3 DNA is TGCAGCGTTGGGGACAGATCCACTGGAAAACTGTTTTTT. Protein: CSVGDRSTGKLFF. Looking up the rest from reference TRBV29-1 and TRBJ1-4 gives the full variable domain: SAVISQKPSRDICQRGTSLTIQCQVDSQVTMMFWYRQQPGQSLTLIATANQGSEATYESGFVIDKFPISRPNLTFSTLTVSNMSPEDSSIYLCSVGDRSTGKLFFGSGTQLSVL.

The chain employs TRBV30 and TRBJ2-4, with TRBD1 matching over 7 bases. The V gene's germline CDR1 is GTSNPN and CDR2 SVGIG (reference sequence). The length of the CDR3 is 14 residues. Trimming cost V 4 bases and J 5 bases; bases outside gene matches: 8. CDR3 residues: CAWTPGTDQNIQYF. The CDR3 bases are TGTGCCTGGACCCCCGGGACAGATCAAAACATTCAGTACTTC.

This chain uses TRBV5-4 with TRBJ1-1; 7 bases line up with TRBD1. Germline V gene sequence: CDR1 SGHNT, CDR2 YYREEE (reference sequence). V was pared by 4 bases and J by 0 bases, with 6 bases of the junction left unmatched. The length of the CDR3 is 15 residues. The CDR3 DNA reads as TGTGCCAGCAGCCCAAGACAGGGCATGAACACTGAAGCTTTCTTT. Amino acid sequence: CASSPRQGMNTEAFF. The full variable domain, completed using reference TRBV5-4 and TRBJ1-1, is ETGVTQSPTHLIKTRGQQVTLRCSSQSGHNTVSWYQQALGQGPQFIFQYYREEENGRGNFPPRFSGLQFPNYSSELNVNALELDDSALYLCASSPRQGMNTEAFFGQGTRLTVV.

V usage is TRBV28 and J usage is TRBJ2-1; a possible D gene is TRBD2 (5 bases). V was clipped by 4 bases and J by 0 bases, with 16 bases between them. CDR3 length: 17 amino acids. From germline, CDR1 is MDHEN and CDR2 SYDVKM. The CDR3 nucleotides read TGTGCCAGCAGTTCGCCCCGTAGGGAGAGCTCCTACAATGAGCAGTTCTTC. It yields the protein CASSSPRRESSYNEQFF.

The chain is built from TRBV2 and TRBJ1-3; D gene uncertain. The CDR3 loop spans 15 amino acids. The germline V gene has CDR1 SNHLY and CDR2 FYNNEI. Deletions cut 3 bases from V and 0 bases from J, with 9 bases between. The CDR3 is CASSEDGYSGNTIYF. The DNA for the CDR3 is TGTGCCAGCAGTGAGGACGGGTACTCTGGAAACACCATATATTTT.

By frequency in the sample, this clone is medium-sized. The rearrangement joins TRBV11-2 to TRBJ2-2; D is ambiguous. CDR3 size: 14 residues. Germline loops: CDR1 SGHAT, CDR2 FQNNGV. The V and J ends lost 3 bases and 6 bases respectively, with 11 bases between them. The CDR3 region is CASSFRVDAGELFF. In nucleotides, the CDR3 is TGTGCCAGCAGCTTCCGTGTGGACGCCGGGGAGCTGTTTTTT.

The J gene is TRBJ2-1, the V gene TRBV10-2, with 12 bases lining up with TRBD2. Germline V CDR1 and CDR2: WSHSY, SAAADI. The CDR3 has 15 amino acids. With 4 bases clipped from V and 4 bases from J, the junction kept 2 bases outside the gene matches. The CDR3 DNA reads TGCGCCAGCAGTGGGACTAGCGGGGCGTACAATGAGCAGTTCTTC. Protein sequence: CASSGTSGAYNEQFF.

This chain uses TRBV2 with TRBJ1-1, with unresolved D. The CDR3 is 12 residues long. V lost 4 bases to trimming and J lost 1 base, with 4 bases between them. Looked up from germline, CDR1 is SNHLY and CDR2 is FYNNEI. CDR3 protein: CASSVQNTEAFF. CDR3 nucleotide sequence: TGTGCCAGCAGTGTTCAGAACACTGAAGCTTTCTTT.

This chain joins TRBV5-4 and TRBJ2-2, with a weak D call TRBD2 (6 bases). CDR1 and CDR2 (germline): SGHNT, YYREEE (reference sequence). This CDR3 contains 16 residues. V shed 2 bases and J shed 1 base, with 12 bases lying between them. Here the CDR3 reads CASSFWTIRNTGELFF. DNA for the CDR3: TGTGCCAGCAGCTTTTGGACTATCAGGAACACCGGGGAGCTGTTTTTT.

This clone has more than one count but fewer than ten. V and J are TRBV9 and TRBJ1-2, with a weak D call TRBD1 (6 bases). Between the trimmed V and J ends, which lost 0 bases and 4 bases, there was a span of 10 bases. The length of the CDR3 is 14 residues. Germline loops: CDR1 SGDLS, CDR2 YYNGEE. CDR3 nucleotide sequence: TGTGCCAGCAGCGTAGGACAGGATCTCTATGGCTACACCTTC. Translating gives CASSVGQDLYGYTF.

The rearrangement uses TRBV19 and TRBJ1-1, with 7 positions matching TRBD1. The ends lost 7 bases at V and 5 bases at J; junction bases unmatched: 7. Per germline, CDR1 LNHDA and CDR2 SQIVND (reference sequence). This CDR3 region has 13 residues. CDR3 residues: CASTLTGRTEAFF. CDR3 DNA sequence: TGTGCCAGTACCTTGACAGGGCGGACTGAAGCTTTCTTT.

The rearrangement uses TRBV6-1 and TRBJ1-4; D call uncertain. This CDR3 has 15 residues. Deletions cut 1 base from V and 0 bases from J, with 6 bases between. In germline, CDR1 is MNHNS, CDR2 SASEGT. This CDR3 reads CASSEGPATNEKLFF. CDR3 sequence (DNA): TGTGCCAGCAGTGAAGGACCGGCAACTAATGAAAAACTGTTTTTT.

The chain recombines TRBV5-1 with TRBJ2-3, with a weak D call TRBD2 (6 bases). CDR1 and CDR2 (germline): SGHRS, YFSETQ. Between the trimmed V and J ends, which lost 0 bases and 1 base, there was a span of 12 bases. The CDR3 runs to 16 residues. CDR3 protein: CASSLGWGLGTDTQYF. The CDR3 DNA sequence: TGCGCCAGCAGCTTGGGGTGGGGACTGGGCACAGATACGCAGTATTTT.

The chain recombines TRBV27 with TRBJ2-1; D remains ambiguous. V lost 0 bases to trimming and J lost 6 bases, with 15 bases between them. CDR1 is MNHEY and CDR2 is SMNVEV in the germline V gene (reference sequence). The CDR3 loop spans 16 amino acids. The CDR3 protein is CASSLSQPGRGNEQFF. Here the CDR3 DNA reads TGTGCCAGCAGTTTATCACAACCCGGCCGAGGCAATGAGCAGTTCTTC.